The text below deals with one T cell receptor beta chain. This CDR3 has 17 residues. CDR1 and CDR2 from the germline V gene are MNHNS and SASEGT. Unmatched junction bases numbered 9, after V lost 0 bases and J lost 7 bases. These data are taken from a study of blood T cell repertoires in COVID-19. On the study more broadly: PBMCs, B-cell-depleted T cells, or T cells were the source of the cDNA or gDNA that made up the material.

Only in-frame clones appear in the TCRdb table, and some are missing; sequencing was by immunoSEQ multiplex PCR. The repertoire holds about 480,000 clones, more than 75% seen once, with about 2% in the top ten. What the recovered Cohort 3 donors had was two negative PCRs, clearance, or symptom resolution. The specimen sequenced was PBMCs or T cells enriched from blood (not recorded which). This chain links TRBV6-1 with TRBJ2-1, with TRBD2 identical over 10 bases. This TCR derives from a woman in her forties who had recovered from COVID-19. The CDR3 reads CASSEAGKREGSNEQFF. As DNA, the CDR3 is TGTGCCAGCAGTGAAGCAGGGAAGCGGGAGGGGAGTAATGAGCAGTTCTTC.